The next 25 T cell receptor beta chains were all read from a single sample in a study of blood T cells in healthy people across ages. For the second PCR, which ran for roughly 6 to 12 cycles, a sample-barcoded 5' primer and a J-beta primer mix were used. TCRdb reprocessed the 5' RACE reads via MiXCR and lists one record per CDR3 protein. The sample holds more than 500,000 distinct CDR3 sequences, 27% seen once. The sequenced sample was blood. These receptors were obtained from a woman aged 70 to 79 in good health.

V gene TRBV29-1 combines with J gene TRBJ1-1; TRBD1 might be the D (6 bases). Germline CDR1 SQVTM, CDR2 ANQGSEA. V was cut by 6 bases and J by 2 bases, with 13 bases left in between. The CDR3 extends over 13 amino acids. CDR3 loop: CSVRGQPNTEAFF. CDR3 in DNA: TGCAGCGTCCGCGGACAGCCAAACACTGAAGCTTTCTTT.

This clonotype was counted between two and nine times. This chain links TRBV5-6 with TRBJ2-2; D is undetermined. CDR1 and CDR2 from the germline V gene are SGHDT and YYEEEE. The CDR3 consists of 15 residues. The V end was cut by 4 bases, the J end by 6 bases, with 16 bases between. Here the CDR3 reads CASSPTLTAPGELFF. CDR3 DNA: TGTGCCAGCAGCCCTACTCTCACAGCGCCCGGGGAGCTGTTTTTT.

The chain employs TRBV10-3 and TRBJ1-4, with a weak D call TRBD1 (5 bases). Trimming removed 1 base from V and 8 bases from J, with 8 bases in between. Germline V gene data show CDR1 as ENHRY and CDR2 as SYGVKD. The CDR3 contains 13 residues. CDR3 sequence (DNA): TGTGCCATCAGTGAGTTGGGGGACGAAAAACTGTTTTTT. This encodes CAISELGDEKLFF.

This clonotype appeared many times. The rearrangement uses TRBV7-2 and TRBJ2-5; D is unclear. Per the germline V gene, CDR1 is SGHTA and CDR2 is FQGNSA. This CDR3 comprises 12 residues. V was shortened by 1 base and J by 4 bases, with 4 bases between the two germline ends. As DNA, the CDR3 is TGTGCCAGCAGCTTAGACAGAGAGACCCAGTACTTC. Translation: CASSLDRETQYF.

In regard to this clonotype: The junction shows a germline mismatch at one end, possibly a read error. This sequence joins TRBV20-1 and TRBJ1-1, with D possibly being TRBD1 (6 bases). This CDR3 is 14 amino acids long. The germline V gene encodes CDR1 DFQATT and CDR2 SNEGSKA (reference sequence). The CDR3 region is CSASLTGQNTKAFF. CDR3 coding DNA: TGCAGTGCTAGCCTTACAGGGCAGAACACTAAAGCTTTCTTT.

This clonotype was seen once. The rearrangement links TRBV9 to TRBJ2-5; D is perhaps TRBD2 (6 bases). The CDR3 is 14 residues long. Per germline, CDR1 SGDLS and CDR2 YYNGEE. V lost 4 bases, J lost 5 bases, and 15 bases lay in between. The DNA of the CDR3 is TGTGCCAGCAGCTCCCATTCGGGGGTGGAGACCCAGTACTTC. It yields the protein CASSSHSGVETQYF.

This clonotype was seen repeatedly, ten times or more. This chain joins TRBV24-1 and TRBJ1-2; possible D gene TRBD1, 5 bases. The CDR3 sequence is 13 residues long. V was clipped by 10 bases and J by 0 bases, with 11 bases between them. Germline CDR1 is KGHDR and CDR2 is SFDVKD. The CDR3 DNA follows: TGTGCCACTCAGAAGGGGACTAACTATGGCTACACCTTC. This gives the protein CATQKGTNYGYTF.

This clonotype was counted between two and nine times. CDR3 protein: CSAFQGHQETQYF. The CDR3 DNA is TGCAGTGCCTTTCAGGGACACCAAGAGACCCAGTACTTC. The chain links TRBV20-1 to TRBJ2-5; D is possibly TRBD1 or TRBD2 (5 bases each). Trimming left V 6 bases short and J 0 bases short, with 11 bases between. The CDR3 covers 13 residues. CDR1 is DFQATT and CDR2 is SNEGSKA in the germline V gene (reference sequence).

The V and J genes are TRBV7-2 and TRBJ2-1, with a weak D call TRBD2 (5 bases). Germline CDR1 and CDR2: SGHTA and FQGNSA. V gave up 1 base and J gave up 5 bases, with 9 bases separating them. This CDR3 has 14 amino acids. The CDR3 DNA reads TGTGCCAGCAGCTTAGGGAGCGGCGACAATGAGCAGTTCTTC. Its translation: CASSLGSGDNEQFF.

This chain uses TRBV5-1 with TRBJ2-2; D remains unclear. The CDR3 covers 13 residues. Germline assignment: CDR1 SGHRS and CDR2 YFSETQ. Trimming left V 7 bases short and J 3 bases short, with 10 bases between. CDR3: CASGSGDTGELFF. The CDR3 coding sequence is TGCGCCAGCGGCTCTGGGGACACCGGGGAGCTGTTTTTT.

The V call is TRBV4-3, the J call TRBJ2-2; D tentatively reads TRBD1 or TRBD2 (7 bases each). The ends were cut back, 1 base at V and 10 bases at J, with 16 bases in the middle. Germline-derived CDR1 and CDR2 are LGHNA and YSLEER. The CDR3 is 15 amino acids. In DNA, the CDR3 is TGCGCCAGCAGCCAAGTCAGGGGGGGAAAAGAGGAGCTGTTTTTT. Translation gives CASSQVRGGKEELFF.

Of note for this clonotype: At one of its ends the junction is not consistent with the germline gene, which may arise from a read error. This CDR3 reads CSVSGGQGTVNTEAFF. CDR3 sequence (DNA): TGCAGCGTTAGCGGGGGCCAAGGGACAGTGAATACTGAAGCTTTCTTT. V and J are TRBV29-1 and TRBJ1-1; 7 positions match TRBD1. CDR1 is SQVTM and CDR2 is ANQGSEA in the germline V gene. The CDR3 runs 16 residues.

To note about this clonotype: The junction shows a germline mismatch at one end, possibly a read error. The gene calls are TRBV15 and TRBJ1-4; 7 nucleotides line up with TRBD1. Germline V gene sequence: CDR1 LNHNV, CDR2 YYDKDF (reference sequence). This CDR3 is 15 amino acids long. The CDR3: CATSRDRSQGEKLVF. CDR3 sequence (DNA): TGTGCCACCAGCAGAGATCGATCCCAGGGGGAAAAACTGGTTTTT.

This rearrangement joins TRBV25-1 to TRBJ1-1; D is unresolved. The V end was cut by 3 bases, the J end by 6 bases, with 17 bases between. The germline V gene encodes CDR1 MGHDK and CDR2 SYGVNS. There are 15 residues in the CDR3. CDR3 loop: CASSDSPFGEAEAFF. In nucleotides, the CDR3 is TGTGCCAGCAGTGATTCCCCCTTTGGGGAGGCTGAAGCTTTCTTT. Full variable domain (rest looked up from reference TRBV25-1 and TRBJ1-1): EADIYQTPRYLVIGTGKKITLECSQTMGHDKMYWYQQDPGMELHLIHYSYGVNSTEKGDLSSESTVSRIRTEHFPLTLESARPSHTSQYLCASSDSPFGEAEAFFGQGTRLTVV.

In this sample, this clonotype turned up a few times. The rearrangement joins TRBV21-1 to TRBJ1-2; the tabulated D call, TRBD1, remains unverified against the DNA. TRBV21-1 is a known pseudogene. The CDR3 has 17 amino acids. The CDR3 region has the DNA TGTGCCAGCATTCCCAGCTCGGACAGGTCTACTCCCTATGGCTACACCTTC. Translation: CASIPSSDRSTPYGYTF.

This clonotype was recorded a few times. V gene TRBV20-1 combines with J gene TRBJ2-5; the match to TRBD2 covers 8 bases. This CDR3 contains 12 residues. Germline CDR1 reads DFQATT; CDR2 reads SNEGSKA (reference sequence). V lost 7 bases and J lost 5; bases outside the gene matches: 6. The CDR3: CSVASGRETQYF. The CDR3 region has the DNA TGCAGTGTGGCTAGCGGGCGGGAGACCCAGTACTTC.

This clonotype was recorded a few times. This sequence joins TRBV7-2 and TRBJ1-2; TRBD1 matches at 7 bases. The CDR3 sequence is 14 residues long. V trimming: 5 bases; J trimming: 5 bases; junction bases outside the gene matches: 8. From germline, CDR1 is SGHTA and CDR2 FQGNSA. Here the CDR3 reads CASSRRQGLYGYTF. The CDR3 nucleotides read TGTGCCAGCAGCCGCAGACAGGGATTGTATGGCTACACCTTC.

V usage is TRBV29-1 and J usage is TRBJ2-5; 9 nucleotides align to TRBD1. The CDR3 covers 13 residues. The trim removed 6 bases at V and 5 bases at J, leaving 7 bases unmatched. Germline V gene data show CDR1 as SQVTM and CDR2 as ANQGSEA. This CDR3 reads CSVGTGTIETQYF. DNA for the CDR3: TGCAGCGTGGGGACAGGGACGATTGAGACCCAGTACTTC.

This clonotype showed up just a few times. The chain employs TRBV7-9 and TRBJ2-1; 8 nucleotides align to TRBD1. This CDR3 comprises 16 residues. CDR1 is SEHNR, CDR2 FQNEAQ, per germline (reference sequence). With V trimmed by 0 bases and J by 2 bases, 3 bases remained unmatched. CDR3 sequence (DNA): TGTGCCAGCAGCTTAGCGCGACAGGGGCCCTACAATGAGCAGTTCTTC. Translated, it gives CASSLARQGPYNEQFF.

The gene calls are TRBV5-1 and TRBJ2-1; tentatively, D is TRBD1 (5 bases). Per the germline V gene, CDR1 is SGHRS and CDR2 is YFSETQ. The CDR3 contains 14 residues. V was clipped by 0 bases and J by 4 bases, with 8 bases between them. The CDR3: CASSLGQIYNEQFF. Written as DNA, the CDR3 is TGCGCCAGCAGCTTGGGACAGATATACAATGAGCAGTTCTTC.

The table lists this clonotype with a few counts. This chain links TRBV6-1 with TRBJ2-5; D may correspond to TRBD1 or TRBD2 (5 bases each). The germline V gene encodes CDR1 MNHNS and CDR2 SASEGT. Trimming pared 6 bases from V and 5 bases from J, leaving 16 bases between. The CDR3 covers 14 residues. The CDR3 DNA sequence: TGTGCCAGCAGCGGCCGGGGCCACGATGAGACCCAGTACTTC. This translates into CASSGRGHDETQYF.

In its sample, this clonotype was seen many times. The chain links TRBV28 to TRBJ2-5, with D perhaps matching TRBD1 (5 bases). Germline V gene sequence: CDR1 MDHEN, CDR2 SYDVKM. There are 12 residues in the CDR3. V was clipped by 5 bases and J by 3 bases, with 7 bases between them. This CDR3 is CASSQGKETQYF. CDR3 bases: TGTGCCAGCAGTCAGGGTAAAGAGACCCAGTACTTC.

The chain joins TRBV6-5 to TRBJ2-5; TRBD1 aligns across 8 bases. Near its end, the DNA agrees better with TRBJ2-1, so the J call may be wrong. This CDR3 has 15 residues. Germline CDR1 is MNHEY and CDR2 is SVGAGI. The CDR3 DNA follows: TGTGCCAGCAGTCGAACACGGGACAGGAGCAATGAGCAGTTCTTC. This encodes CASSRTRDRSNEQFF.

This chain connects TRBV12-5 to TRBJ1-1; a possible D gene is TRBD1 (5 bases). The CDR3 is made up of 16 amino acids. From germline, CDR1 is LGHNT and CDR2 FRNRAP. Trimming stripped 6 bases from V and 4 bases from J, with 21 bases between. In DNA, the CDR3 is TGTGCTAGTGGACCCCGCGGGGGGGGGAGAATCACTGAAGCTTTCTTT. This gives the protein CASGPRGGGRITEAFF.

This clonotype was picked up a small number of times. The CDR3 DNA sequence: TGTGCCACTCAAACCGCTAGGGACACTGAAGCTTTCTTT. Translation: CATQTARDTEAFF. The chain is built from TRBV2 and TRBJ1-1; D is unresolved. The CDR3 has 13 amino acids. Between the trimmed V and J ends, which lost 10 bases and 3 bases, there was a span of 15 bases. CDR1 SNHLY and CDR2 FYNNEI come from the germline V gene.